What follows is one TCR beta chain and its context. How the authors handled the data: Estimates of nucleated cell counts were drawn from the amplification of reference gene primers. Data came from immunoSEQ multiplex PCR; TCRdb stores just in-frame clones and leaves some out. V, J and clone size reflect that table, while D and trimming were determined from the DNA. The data hold 200,000 to 250,000 clones, with roughly nine tenths observed a single time. The CDR3 runs 13 residues. V was shortened by 5 bases and J by 10 bases, with 15 bases between the two germline ends. From germline, CDR1 is PRHDT and CDR2 FYEKMQ (reference sequence). This sample was taken from a study of blood T cell repertoires in COVID-19. About the study: Acute and convalescent COVID-19 specimens originated in the United States, Italy and Spain. Nucleic acid was either cDNA or gDNA, and it came from T cells, B-cell-depleted T cells, or PBMCs.

The source is a woman aged 18 to 35 who had recovered from COVID-19. The chain recombines TRBV13 with TRBJ2-1; TRBD1 might be the D (6 bases). What was sequenced was peripheral blood. The CDR3 loop is CASSEGQSVEQFF. The CDR3 nucleotides are TGTGCCAGCAGCGAAGGACAGAGCGTCGAGCAGTTCTTC.